The clone carrying this TCR beta chain was seen a single time. Its antigen is unidentified. CD8 cells regarded as naive lacked CD45RO, were positively chosen for CCR7, and omitted terminally differentiated effector memory CD45RA+ cells. CDR1 and CDR2 (germline): SGHVS, FNYEAQ. The CDR3 totals 15 residues. V lost 2 bases, J lost 1 base, and 4 bases stayed unmatched. This specimen comes from a study of shared clonotypes between healthy human individuals. Study-wide points: Non-shared clonotypes showed lower generation probabilities than clonotypes common to all four donors.

Sorted-subset replicate PCR reactions contained 200 ng DNA, corresponding to some 30,000 T cell genomes. Produced via immunoSEQ multiplex PCR; TCRdb's table is partial and in-frame only. This sample has around 2,000,000 clones, with about 95% found just once. This rearrangement joins TRBV7-6 to TRBJ2-5, with 7 bases matching TRBD1. The sequence was obtained from a man aged 18-30 years in good health. The specimen sequenced was naive CD8+ T cells sorted from blood. The CDR3 nucleotides read TGTGCCAGCAGCTTACTCCGGGACAGCCAAGAGACCCAGTACTTC. Its protein is CASSLLRDSQETQYF.